This T cell receptor (beta chain) derives from a study of T cells after yellow fever vaccination. Background on the study: When fractions had low cell numbers, they were prepared with SMART-Seq v4 Ultra Low Input. Whole-study findings and limits: Weaker overall, the secondary response nonetheless peaked faster (day 5 versus 15). Among primary-vaccination clones, most reappeared after the booster, at 95% to 96% for CD4 and around 91% for CD8. A small share of clonotypes appeared in both CD4 and CD8 compartments.

TCRdb re-called the 5' RACE reads with MiXCR, one entry per CDR3 protein. The table records roughly 300,000 distinct CDR3 sequences, about 8.3% of them present only once. Germline lookup yields CDR1 SGHRS and CDR2 YFSETQ. The V and J ends lost 2 bases and 4 bases respectively, with 8 bases between them. CDR3 length: 13 residues. Only a few counts were recorded for this clonotype. Its antigen is unidentified. The TCR originated in a man aged 18 to 30 who received the YFV17D yellow fever vaccine. The V gene is TRBV5-1, the J gene TRBJ2-3, with D possibly matching TRBD1 (5 bases). Source: PBMCs, taken around 45 days after the first yellow fever vaccination. This CDR3 is CASSFGRADTQYF. The CDR3 nucleotides read TGCGCCAGCAGCTTCGGCAGGGCAGATACGCAGTATTTT.